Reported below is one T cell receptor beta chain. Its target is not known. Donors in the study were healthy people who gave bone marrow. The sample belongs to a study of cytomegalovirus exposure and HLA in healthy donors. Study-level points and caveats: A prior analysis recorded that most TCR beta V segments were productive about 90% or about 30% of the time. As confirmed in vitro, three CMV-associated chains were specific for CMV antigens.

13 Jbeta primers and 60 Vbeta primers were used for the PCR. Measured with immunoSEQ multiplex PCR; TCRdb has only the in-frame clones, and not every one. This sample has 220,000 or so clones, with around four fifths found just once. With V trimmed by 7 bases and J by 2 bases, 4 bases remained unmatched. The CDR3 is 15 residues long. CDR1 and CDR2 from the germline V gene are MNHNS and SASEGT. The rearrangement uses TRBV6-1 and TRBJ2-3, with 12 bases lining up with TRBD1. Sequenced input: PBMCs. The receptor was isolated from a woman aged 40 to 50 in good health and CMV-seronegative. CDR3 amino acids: CASNGGQGATDTQYF. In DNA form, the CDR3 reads TGTGCCAGCAATGGGGGACAGGGGGCCACAGATACGCAGTATTTT.